This is a list of T cell receptor beta chains from one sample in a study of T cells in Graves' hyperthyroidism and ophthalmopathy. TCRdb re-analysed the multiplex PCR reads in MiXCR, keeping a single row per CDR3 protein. The repertoire includes a few hundred thousand distinct CDR3 sequences, around 16% of them detected once, and under 8% sits in the top ten. The sequenced material came from blood. These receptors all stem from a woman younger than 45 with Graves' hyperthyroidism. Each CDR3 is given with its conserved first and last residue. The order of the fields is CDR3 protein, CDR3 DNA, CDR3 length, V gene, D gene, J gene, clone size. A D gene is named only where the DNA matches it firmly. The size of a clone is reported for some rows only, either as once, few or many, or as a class for expanded clones.

CASSVRGQFF | TGTGCCAGCAGCGTACGGGGGCAGTTCTTC | 10 | TRBV7-3 | . | TRBJ2-1 | many
CASSLWGELHTEAFF | TGCGCCAGCAGCTTGTGGGGGGAACTACACACTGAAGCTTTCTTT | 15 | TRBV5-1 | . | TRBJ1-1 | few
CASSFTTNYEQYF | TGTGCCAGCAGTTTTACCACAAACTACGAGCAGTACTTC | 13 | TRBV28 | . | TRBJ2-7 | many
CASSDGTSGSRADTQYF | TGTGCCAGCAGTGATGGGACTAGCGGGAGTCGGGCAGATACGCAGTATTTT | 17 | TRBV2 | TRBD2 | TRBJ2-3 | once
CASKGALGYNEQFF | TGTGCCAGCAAAGGCGCCCTAGGATACAATGAGCAGTTCTTC | 14 | TRBV2 | . | TRBJ2-1 | many
CASSSTRGQPSNYGYTF | TGTGCCAGCAGCTCAACCCGCGGACAGCCTTCTAACTATGGCTACACCTTC | 17 | TRBV7-9 | . | TRBJ1-2 | many
CASSFMGDTYEQYF | TGTGCCAGCAGTTTTATGGGGGACACCTACGAGCAGTACTTC | 14 | TRBV27 | . | TRBJ2-7 | many
CASTLRRDSPLHF | TGTGCCAGCACCCTCCGAAGGGATTCACCCCTCCACTTT | 13 | TRBV6-1 | . | TRBJ1-6 | .
CASSGRPVANTGELFF | TGTGCCAGCAGCGGACGACCTGTAGCGAACACCGGGGAGCTGTTTTTT | 16 | TRBV7-2 | . | TRBJ2-2 | many
CASSQEWKQSAAFF | TGTGCCAGCAGCCAAGAGTGGAAACAGTCTGCAGCTTTCTTT | 14 | TRBV4-2 | . | TRBJ1-1 | few
CASSTGLAGAEETQYF | TGTGCCAGCAGCACGGGACTAGCGGGAGCCGAAGAGACCCAGTACTTC | 16 | TRBV5-5 | TRBD2 | TRBJ2-5 | .
CASSFGQGSTGEQYF | TGTGCCAGCAGTTTCGGACAGGGAAGTACGGGCGAGCAGTACTTC | 15 | TRBV12-3/TRBV12-4 | TRBD1 | TRBJ2-7 | .
CASSTQGGADTQYF | TGTGCCAGCAGCACACAAGGTGGGGCAGATACGCAGTATTTT | 14 | TRBV11-2 | . | TRBJ2-3 | many
CATSDRGGVAGGELFF | TGTGCCACCAGTGATAGGGGCGGGGTAGCGGGAGGGGAGTTGTTCTTC | 16 | TRBV24-1 | TRBD2 | TRBJ2-1 | few
CASSEGGPYSNQPQHF | TGTGCCAGCAGTGAGGGGGGACCCTATAGCAATCAGCCCCAGCATTTT | 16 | TRBV2 | . | TRBJ1-5 | many
CASSWSPSETQYF | TGTGCCAGCAGCTGGAGCCCATCGGAGACCCAGTACTTC | 13 | TRBV7-2 | . | TRBJ2-5 | many
CASSFGSSGSYEQYF | TGTGCCAGCAGTTTCGGGTCTAGCGGTTCCTACGAGCAGTACTTC | 15 | TRBV27 | TRBD2 | TRBJ2-7 | many
CASRQSQGAPGGYTF | TGTGCCAGCAGACAATCACAGGGGGCGCCTGGCGGCTACACCTTC | 15 | TRBV7-9 | TRBD1 | TRBJ1-2 | .
CASMEGRLVSYEQYF | TGTGCCAGCATGGAGGGGAGACTGGTTTCCTACGAGCAGTACTTC | 15 | TRBV2 | . | TRBJ2-7 | few
CASSIGDGVDEQYF | TGTGCCAGTAGTATTGGGGATGGGGTGGACGAGCAGTACTTC | 14 | TRBV19 | . | TRBJ2-7 | few